This TCR beta chain was observed in a study of Ad26.COV2.S vaccination and SARS-CoV-2 variants. Study observations and caveats: Reports say spike-specific CD8+ and CD4+ T cell responses covered substantial breadth after vaccination.

As for this clone: Its antigen is currently unknown.

Here immunoSEQ multiplex PCR was the method, and the copy in TCRdb shows in-frame clones only, minus some. This table has approximately 300,000 clones, 70% to 90% appearing once. As for treatment: some 20 received Ad26.COV2.S at low or high dose, single or two shots; 5 received placebo; per-sample allocation not given. After the first vaccine or placebo injection, samples were drawn on day 63. Germline CDR1 SGHVS, CDR2 FNYEAQ. This CDR3 has 15 amino acids. V lost 1 base and J lost 3, with 12 bases in between. The sequence was obtained from a person between 18 and 59 years old who received the Ad26.COV2.S COVID-19 vaccine or a placebo. The rearrangement uses TRBV7-6 and TRBJ1-1; TRBD1 might be the D (5 bases). The sequencing used peripheral blood, collected in a trial of Ad26.COV2.S vaccine versus placebo. The CDR3 bases are TGTGCCAGCAGCTTAGTGAGGGGAGTTGACACTGAAGCTTTCTTT. Protein: CASSLVRGVDTEAFF.